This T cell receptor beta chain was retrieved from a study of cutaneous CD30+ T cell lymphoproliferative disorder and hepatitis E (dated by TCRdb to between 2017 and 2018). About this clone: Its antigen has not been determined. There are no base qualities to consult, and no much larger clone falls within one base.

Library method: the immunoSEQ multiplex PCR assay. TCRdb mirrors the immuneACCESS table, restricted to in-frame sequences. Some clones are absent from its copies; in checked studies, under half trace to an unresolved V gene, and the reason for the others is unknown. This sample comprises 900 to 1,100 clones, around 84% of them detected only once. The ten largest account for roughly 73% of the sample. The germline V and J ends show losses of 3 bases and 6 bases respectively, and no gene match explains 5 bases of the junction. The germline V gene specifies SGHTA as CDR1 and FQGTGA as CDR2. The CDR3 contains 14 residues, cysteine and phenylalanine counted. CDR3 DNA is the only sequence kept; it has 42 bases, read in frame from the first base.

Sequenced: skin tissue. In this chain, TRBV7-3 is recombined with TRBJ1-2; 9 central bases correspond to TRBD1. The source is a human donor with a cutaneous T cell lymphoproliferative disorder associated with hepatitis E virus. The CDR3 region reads CASSFGGQGHGYTF. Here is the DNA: TGTGCCAGCAGCTTCGGAGGACAGGGGCATGGCTACACCTTC. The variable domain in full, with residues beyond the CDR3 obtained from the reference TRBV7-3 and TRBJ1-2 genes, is GAGVSQTPSNKVTEKGKYVELRCDPISGHTALYWYRQSLGQGPEFLIYFQGTGAADDSGLPNDRFFAVRPEGSVSTLKIQRTERGDSAVYLCASSFGGQGHGYTFGSGTRLTVV.